The 2 T cell receptor beta chains in this list originate from one sample, sequenced in a study of T cell responses to AZD1222 COVID-19 vaccine. Method: immunoSEQ multiplex PCR; TCRdb's copy keeps in-frame clones and lacks some. The repertoire holds about 110,000 clones, 88% seen once, with 10% to 15% in the top ten. The source material was peripheral blood, sampled on day 0 of MenACWY control vaccination. These receptor sequences come from an adult in good health.

V and J are TRBV2 and TRBJ1-4, with D tentatively TRBD1 (6 bases). Germline V CDR1 and CDR2: SNHLY, FYNNEI. This CDR3 contains 15 residues. Deletions cut 6 bases from V and 1 base from J, with 12 bases between. The CDR3 nucleotides read TGTGCCAGCAGCGAGCAGGGACAAACTAATGAAAAACTGTTTTTT. Translated, it gives CASSEQGQTNEKLFF.

CDR3 region: CASSQARMVNQKLFF. CDR3 sequence (DNA): TGTGCCAGCAGCCAAGCCCGTATGGTAAACCAAAAACTGTTTTTT. The chain recombines TRBV4-2 with TRBJ1-4; D remains unclear. Germline CDR1 and CDR2: LGHNA and YNFKEQ. CDR3 length: 15 amino acids. Trimming left V 1 base short and J 9 bases short, with 15 bases between.